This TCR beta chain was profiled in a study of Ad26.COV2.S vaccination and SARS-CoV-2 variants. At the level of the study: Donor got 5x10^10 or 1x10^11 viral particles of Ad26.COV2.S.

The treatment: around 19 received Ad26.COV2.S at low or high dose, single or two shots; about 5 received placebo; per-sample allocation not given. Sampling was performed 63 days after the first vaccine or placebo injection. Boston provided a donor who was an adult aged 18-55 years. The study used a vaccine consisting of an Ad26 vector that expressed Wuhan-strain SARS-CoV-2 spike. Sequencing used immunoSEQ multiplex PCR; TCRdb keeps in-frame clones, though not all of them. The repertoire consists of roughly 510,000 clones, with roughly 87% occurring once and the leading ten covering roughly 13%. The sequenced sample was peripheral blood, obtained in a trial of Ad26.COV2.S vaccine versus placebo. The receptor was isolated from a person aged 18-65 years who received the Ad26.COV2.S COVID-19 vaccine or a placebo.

CDR3 bases: TGTGCCAGCAGTATAACCCGGAGTGGGAATAATTCACCCCTCCACTTT. Its protein is CASSITRSGNNSPLHF. V is TRBV27 and J is TRBJ1-6; D is uncertain. This CDR3 has 16 amino acids. Germline CDR1 and CDR2: MNHEY and SMNVEV (reference sequence). V was cut by 5 bases and J by 5 bases, with 16 bases left in between.